The rows below give T cell receptor beta chains drawn from one sample of a study of blood T cells in healthy people across ages. MiXCR was run by TCRdb on the 5' RACE reads, yielding one entry per CDR3 protein. The sample comprises roughly 500,000 distinct CDR3 sequences, roughly a quarter of which are singletons, and about a fifth rests with the top ten. The sequencing sample was made of blood. The receptors originated from a woman in her seventies in good health. Each CDR3 is given with its conserved first and last residue. Fields, in order: CDR3 DNA, CDR3 protein, J gene, clone size, D gene, V gene, CDR3 length. A D gene is named only where the DNA matches it firmly. Some rows mark clone size as missing; the rest say once, few, many or name a class of expanded clone.

DNA: TGCAGCGTGAGGGGTGGGGCCAACGTCCTGACTTTC; CDR3: CSVRGGANVLTF; J: TRBJ2-6; size: .; D: .; V: TRBV29-1; length: 12
DNA: TGCAGCGTTGAAGGAATGTCTAATGAAAAACTGTTTTTT; CDR3: CSVEGMSNEKLFF; J: TRBJ1-4; size: few; D: .; V: TRBV29-1; length: 13
DNA: TGTGCCAGCAGTAGGACAGGGGGCGCGAGTTGGGTTGGCTACACCTTC; CDR3: CASSRTGGASWVGYTF; J: TRBJ1-2; size: .; D: TRBD1; V: TRBV6-5; length: 16
DNA: TGCGCCAGCAGCCAAGATGAAAGCGGGAGCAGTACAGATACGCAGTATTTT; CDR3: CASSQDESGSSTDTQYF; J: TRBJ2-3; size: .; D: TRBD2; V: TRBV4-1; length: 17
DNA: TGTGCCAGCAGCCAAGATTTAGGACAGGGGGCTTCTAGGTTTTTT; CDR3: CASSQDLGQGASRFF; J: TRBJ2-2; size: few; D: TRBD1; V: TRBV3-1; length: 15
DNA: TGCAGCGTTGCGGGCAGGGGCGTTCAAGAGACCCAGTACTTC; CDR3: CSVAGRGVQETQYF; J: TRBJ2-5; size: many; D: .; V: TRBV29-1; length: 14
DNA: TGTGCCAGCTCACCCGTGACAGGGCGTGATACTGAAGCTTTCTTT; CDR3: CASSPVTGRDTEAFF; J: TRBJ1-1; size: few; D: TRBD1; V: TRBV18; length: 15
DNA: TGCAGCGCCCGAGGAGGGGGGAGAAACATTCAGTACTTC; CDR3: CSARGGGRNIQYF; J: TRBJ2-4; size: .; D: .; V: TRBV29-1; length: 13
DNA: TGTGCTAGCAGCTTAGATAGCCCAGGGGGCACTGAAGCTTTCTTT; CDR3: CASSLDSPGGTEAFF; J: TRBJ1-1; size: .; D: TRBD1; V: TRBV7-2; length: 15
DNA: TGTGCCAGCAGCTCCATTAATGAGCAGTTCTTC; CDR3: CASSSINEQFF; J: TRBJ2-1; size: few; D: .; V: TRBV12-3/TRBV12-4; length: 11
DNA: TGTGCCAGCAGCTTACGGGGACAGTCAGTATGGGGCTACACCTTC; CDR3: CASSLRGQSVWGYTF; J: TRBJ1-2; size: .; D: TRBD1; V: TRBV11-2; length: 15